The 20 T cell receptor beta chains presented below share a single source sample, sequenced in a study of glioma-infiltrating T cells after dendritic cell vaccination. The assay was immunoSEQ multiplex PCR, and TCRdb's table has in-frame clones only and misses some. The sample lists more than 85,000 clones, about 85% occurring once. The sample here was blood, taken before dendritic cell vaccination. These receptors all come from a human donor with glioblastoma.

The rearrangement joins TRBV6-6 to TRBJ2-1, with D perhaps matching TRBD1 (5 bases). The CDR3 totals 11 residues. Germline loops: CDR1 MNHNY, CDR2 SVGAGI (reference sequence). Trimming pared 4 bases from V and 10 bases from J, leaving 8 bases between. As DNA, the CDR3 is TGTGCCAGCAGTTTCAGACAGGAGCAGTTCTTC. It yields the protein CASSFRQEQFF.

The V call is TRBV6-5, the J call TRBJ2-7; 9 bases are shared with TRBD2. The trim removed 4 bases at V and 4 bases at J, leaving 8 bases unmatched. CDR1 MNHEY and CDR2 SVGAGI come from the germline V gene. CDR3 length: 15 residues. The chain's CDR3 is CASSSPGTSRYEQYF. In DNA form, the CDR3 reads TGTGCCAGCAGTTCCCCCGGGACTAGCCGTTACGAGCAGTACTTC.

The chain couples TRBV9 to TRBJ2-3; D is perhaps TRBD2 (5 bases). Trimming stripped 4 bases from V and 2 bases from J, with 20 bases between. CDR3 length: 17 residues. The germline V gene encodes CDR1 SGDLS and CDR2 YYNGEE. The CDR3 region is CASSPRGGADHTDTQYF. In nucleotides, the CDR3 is TGTGCCAGCAGCCCCCGAGGTGGAGCGGACCACACAGATACGCAGTATTTT.

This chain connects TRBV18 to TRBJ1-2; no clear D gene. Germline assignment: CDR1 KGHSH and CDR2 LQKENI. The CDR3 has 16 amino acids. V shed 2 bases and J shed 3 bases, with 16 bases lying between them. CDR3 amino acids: CASSPVFGVGDYGYTF. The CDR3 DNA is TGTGCCAGCTCACCAGTGTTTGGAGTAGGTGACTATGGCTACACCTTC.

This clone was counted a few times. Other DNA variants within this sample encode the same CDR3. As DNA, the CDR3 is TGTGCCATCAGTGGGACTAGCGGAGCCTACAATGAGCAGTTCTTC. This encodes CAISGTSGAYNEQFF. The chain has TRBV10-3 and TRBJ2-1, with 10 bases matching TRBD2. This CDR3 has 15 amino acids. Germline V CDR1 and CDR2: ENHRY, SYGVKD. Germline trimming cut 4 bases from V and 2 bases from J; bases unmatched to any gene: 2.

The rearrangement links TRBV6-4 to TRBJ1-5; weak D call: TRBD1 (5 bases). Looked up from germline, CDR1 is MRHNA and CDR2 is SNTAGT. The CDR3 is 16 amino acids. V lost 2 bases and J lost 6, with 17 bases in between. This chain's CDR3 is CASSDPRQGTFQPQHF. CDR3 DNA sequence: TGTGCCAGCAGTGACCCCCGGCAGGGAACATTTCAGCCCCAGCATTTT.

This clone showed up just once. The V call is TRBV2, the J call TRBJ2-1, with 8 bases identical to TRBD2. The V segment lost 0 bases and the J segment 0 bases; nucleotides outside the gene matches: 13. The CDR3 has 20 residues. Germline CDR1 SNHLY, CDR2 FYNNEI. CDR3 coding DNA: TGTGCCAGCAGTGAAGCTCCGGGACTAGGGTGGAGGGGCTCCTACAATGAGCAGTTCTTC. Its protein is CASSEAPGLGWRGSYNEQFF.

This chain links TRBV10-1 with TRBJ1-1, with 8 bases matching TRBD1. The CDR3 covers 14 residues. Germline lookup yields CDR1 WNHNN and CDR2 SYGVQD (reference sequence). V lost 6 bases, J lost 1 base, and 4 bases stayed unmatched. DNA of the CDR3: TGCGCCAGCAGGGATACAGGGGGGAACACTGAAGCTTTCTTT. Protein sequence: CASRDTGGNTEAFF.

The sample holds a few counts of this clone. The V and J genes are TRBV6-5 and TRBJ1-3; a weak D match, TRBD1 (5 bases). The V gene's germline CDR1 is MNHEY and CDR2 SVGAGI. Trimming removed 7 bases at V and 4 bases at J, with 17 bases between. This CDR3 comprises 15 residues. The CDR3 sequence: CASTFRRGEGNTIYF. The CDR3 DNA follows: TGTGCCAGCACCTTCCGGCGGGGGGAGGGAAACACCATATATTTT.

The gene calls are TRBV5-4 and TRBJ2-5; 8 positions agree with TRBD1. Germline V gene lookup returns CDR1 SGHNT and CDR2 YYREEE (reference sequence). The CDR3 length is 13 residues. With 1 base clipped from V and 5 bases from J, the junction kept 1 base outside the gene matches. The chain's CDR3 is CASSLTGGETQYF. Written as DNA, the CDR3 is TGTGCCAGCAGCTTGACAGGGGGGGAGACCCAGTACTTC.

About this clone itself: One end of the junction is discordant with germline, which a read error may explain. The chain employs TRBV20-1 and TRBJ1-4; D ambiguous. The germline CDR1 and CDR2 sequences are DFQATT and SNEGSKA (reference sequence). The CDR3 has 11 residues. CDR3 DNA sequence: TGCAGTGCCAGAGACCTTGGCAGGCTGTTTTTT. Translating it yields CSARDLGRLFF.

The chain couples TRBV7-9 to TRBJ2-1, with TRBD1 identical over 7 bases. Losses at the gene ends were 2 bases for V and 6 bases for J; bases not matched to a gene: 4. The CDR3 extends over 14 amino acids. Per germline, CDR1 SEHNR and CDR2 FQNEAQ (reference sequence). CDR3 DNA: TGTGCCAGCAGCTTAAGCCGGGACAGCAATGAGCAGTTCTTC. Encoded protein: CASSLSRDSNEQFF.

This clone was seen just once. CDR3 bases: TGTGCCAGCAGCTTAGCAGTTGGGACAGGGGGCACTGAAGCTTTCTTT. Amino acids: CASSLAVGTGGTEAFF. The chain is built from TRBV11-2 and TRBJ1-1, with 11 bases lining up with TRBD1. CDR3 length: 16 amino acids. Germline V gives CDR1 SGHAT, CDR2 FQNNGV. The J segment lost 4 bases and the V segment lost 1 base, leaving 5 bases of the junction unmatched. The full variable domain, completed using reference TRBV11-2 and TRBJ1-1, is EAGVAQSPRYKIIEKRQSVAFWCNPISGHATLYWYQQILGQGPKLLIQFQNNGVVDDSQLPKDRFSAERLKGVDSTLKIQPAKLEDSAVYLCASSLAVGTGGTEAFFGQGTRLTVV.

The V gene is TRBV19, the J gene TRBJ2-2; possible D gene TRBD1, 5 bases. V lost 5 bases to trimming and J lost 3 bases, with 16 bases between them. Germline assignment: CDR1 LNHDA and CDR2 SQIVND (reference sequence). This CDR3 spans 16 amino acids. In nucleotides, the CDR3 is TGTGCCAGTAGTCCCCCAGGGAAAAAATACACCGGGGAGCTGTTTTTT. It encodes CASSPPGKKYTGELFF.

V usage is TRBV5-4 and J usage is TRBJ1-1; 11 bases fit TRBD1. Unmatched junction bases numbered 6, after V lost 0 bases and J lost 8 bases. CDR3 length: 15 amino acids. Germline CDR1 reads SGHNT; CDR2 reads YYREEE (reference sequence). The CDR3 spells CASSLGGQGAGEAFF. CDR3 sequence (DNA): TGTGCCAGCAGCTTGGGCGGACAGGGGGCAGGAGAAGCTTTCTTT.

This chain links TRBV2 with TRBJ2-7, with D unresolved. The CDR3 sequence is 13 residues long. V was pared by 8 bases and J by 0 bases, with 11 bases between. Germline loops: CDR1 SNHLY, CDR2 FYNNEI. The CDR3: CASCRGASYEQYF. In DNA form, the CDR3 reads TGTGCCAGCTGCAGAGGCGCCTCCTACGAGCAGTACTTC.

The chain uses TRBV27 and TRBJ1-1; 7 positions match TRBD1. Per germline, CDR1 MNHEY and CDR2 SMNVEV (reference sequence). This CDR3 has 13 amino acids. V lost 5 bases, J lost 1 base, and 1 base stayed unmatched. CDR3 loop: CASSRTGNTEAFF. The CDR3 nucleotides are TGTGCCAGCAGTCGGACAGGGAACACTGAAGCTTTCTTT.

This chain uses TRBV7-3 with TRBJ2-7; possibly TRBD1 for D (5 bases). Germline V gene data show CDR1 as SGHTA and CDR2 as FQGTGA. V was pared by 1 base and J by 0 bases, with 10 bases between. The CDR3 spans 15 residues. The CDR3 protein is CASSLNGAASYEQYF. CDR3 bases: TGTGCCAGCAGCTTAAATGGGGCCGCCTCCTACGAGCAGTACTTC.

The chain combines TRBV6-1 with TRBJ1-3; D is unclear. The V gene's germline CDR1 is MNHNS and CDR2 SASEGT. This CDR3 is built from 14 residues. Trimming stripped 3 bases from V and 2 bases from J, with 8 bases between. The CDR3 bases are TGTGCCAGCAGTGATTTTGGGCCTGGAAACACCATATATTTT. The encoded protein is CASSDFGPGNTIYF.

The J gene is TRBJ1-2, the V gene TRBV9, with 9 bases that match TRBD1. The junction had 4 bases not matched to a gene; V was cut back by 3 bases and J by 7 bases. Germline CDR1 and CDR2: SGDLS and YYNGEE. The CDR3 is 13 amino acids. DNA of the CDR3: TGTGCCAGCAGCGGAGACAGGGGGACTGGCTACACCTTC. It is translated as CASSGDRGTGYTF.